Listed below are T cell receptor beta chains from one sample, sequenced in a study of beta chain features in type 1 diabetes. Produced via immunoSEQ multiplex PCR; TCRdb's table is partial and in-frame only. The table shows some 150,000 clones, with around 9.3% occurring only once. Sample: naive CD4+ T cells from blood. These receptors all stem from a man between 18 and 35 years old in good health. Both conserved end residues are part of each CDR3. D genes are given only for firm matches. Where a row states a size, it is once, few, many or the class of an expanded clone; other rows omit it.

D gene,clone size,V gene,J gene,CDR3 protein,CDR3 DNA
.,few,TRBV7-8,TRBJ2-7,CASSFGGTDSYEQYF,TGTGCCAGCAGCTTCGGAGGGACGGATTCCTACGAGCAGTACTTC
.,.,TRBV9,TRBJ2-5,CASSVVGDKQETQYF,TGTGCCAGCAGCGTAGTAGGGGACAAACAAGAGACCCAGTACTTC
.,.,TRBV6-1,TRBJ1-4,CASSDLRGEKLFF,TGTGCCAGCAGTGATCTCCGCGGGGAAAAACTGTTTTTT
.,.,TRBV21-1,TRBJ2-1,CASSKGGDRVDEQFF,TGTGCCAGCAGCAAAGGAGGGGACAGGGTGGATGAGCAGTTCTTC
TRBD1,.,TRBV18,TRBJ2-7,CASSPRTGDYEQYF,TGTGCCAGCTCACCACGGACAGGGGACTACGAGCAGTACTTC
.,few,TRBV28,TRBJ2-7,CASSLPLGSTEQYF,TGTGCCAGCAGTTTACCTCTTGGGAGCACCGAGCAGTACTTC
TRBD1,.,TRBV2,TRBJ1-4,CASRPDRFNEKLFF,TGTGCCAGCAGGCCGGACAGGTTTAACGAAAAACTGTTTTTT
TRBD1,few,TRBV29-1,TRBJ1-5,CSVLQGASNQPQHF,TGCAGCGTCTTACAGGGGGCAAGCAATCAGCCCCAGCATTTT
.,few,TRBV5-1,TRBJ1-1,CASSVTGYTEAFF,TGCGCCAGCAGTGTTACAGGGTACACTGAAGCTTTCTTT
.,few,TRBV7-2,TRBJ2-1,CASSLELGLLREQFF,TGTGCCAGCAGCTTGGAATTGGGACTCCTTCGTGAGCAGTTCTTC
.,few,TRBV4-3,TRBJ2-4,CASSQDLSGNIQYF,TGCGCCAGCAGCCAAGATTTGTCGGGAAACATTCAGTACTTC
TRBD2,few,TRBV7-8,TRBJ2-5,CASSLGGTSGVFEETQYF,TGTGCCAGCAGCTTAGGGGGGACTAGCGGGGTCTTTGAAGAGACCCAGTACTTC
.,few,TRBV19,TRBJ2-5,CASSSGETQYF,TGTGCCAGTAGTAGCGGAGAGACCCAGTACTTC
.,.,TRBV11-3,TRBJ2-2,CASSPTPASAIAGELFF,TGTGCCAGCAGCCCCACCCCGGCTAGCGCGATCGCCGGGGAGCTGTTTTTT
.,few,TRBV7-9,TRBJ1-1,CASRRGVGGENTEAFF,TGTGCCAGCAGGAGAGGAGTAGGAGGCGAGAACACTGAAGCTTTCTTT
TRBD1,many,TRBV10-3,TRBJ2-7,CAISEGGQLYEQYF,TGTGCCATCAGTGAGGGGGGACAGCTCTACGAGCAGTACTTC
TRBD1,.,TRBV7-2,TRBJ1-6,CASSLYGTADNSPLHF,TGTGCCAGCAGCTTATACGGGACAGCGGATAATTCACCCCTCCACTTT
TRBD2,.,TRBV9,TRBJ2-3,CASSAGLAGGPSTDTQYF,TGTGCCAGCAGCGCCGGACTAGCGGGGGGTCCTAGCACAGATACGCAGTATTTT
TRBD1,.,TRBV29-1,TRBJ2-7,CSVVGQGEEQYF,TGCAGCGTGGTGGGACAGGGGGAAGAGCAGTACTTC
.,.,TRBV5-1,TRBJ2-3,CASSFGGAADTQYF,TGCGCCAGCAGCTTCGGTGGGGCCGCAGATACGCAGTATTTT
TRBD1,.,TRBV6-5,TRBJ2-7,CASSADRGTYEQYF,TGTGCCAGCAGCGCGGACAGGGGTACCTACGAGCAGTACTTC
TRBD1,.,TRBV10-2,TRBJ1-5,CASRDRDQPQHF,TGCGCCAGCAGAGACAGGGATCAGCCCCAGCATTTT
.,few,TRBV6-5,TRBJ1-6,CASSPKLHSPLHF,TGTGCCAGCAGTCCGAAACTTCATTCACCCCTCCACTTT
.,many,TRBV28,TRBJ2-1,CASSPGSDNEQFF,TGTGCCAGCAGTCCGGGGAGCGACAATGAGCAGTTCTTC
TRBD1,few,TRBV10-3,TRBJ1-2,CAIRSGQGNYGYTF,TGTGCCATCAGGTCGGGACAGGGAAACTATGGCTACACCTTC
.,few,TRBV5-1,TRBJ2-7,CASSLAEQYFPYEQYF,TGCGCCAGCAGCTTGGCCGAGCAATATTTCCCCTACGAGCAGTACTTC
.,many,TRBV18,TRBJ1-5,CASSPDSSGQPQHF,TGTGCCAGCTCCCCAGACAGTTCAGGCCAGCCCCAGCATTTT
.,few,TRBV7-2,TRBJ1-1,CASSFLNSGTEAFF,TGTGCCAGCAGCTTTTTGAATTCGGGCACTGAAGCTTTCTTT
TRBD1,.,TRBV7-9,TRBJ1-2,CASSSRTGVANYGYTF,TGTGCCAGCAGCTCCCGTACAGGGGTAGCTAACTATGGCTACACCTTC
TRBD2,few,TRBV25-1,TRBJ2-5,CASSDPAGGRETQYF,TGTGCCAGCAGTGACCCAGCGGGGGGGCGGGAGACCCAGTACTTC
.,few,TRBV5-1,TRBJ1-1,CASSLGRENTEAFF,TGCGCCAGCAGCTTGGGGAGGGAGAACACTGAAGCTTTCTTT
.,.,TRBV19,TRBJ2-5,CASQRQGGETQYF,TGTGCCAGCCAAAGACAGGGAGGAGAGACCCAGTACTTC
.,.,TRBV4-3,TRBJ2-2,CASSQDLPGYTGELFF,TGCGCCAGCAGCCAAGATCTTCCGGGGTACACCGGGGAGCTGTTTTTT
TRBD1,many,TRBV29-1,TRBJ2-5,CSVQDREETQYF,TGCAGCGTTCAAGACAGGGAAGAGACCCAGTACTTC
.,.,TRBV19,TRBJ1-2,CASTNPGGYGGYTF,TGTGCCAGTACCAACCCGGGGGGGTACGGTGGCTACACCTTC
.,few,TRBV6-5,TRBJ2-7,CASSYSKAGDRYEQYF,TGTGCCAGCAGTTACTCCAAAGCGGGTGACCGCTACGAGCAGTACTTC
.,once,TRBV21-1,TRBJ2-5,CASSKRTGPHQETQYF,TGTGCCAGCAGCAAACGGACAGGCCCCCACCAAGAGACCCAGTACTTC
.,few,TRBV5-1,TRBJ2-7,CASSLDRASYEQYF,TGCGCCAGCAGCTTGGACAGGGCCTCCTACGAGCAGTACTTC
.,.,TRBV5-6,TRBJ1-3,CASSRVSADNTIYF,TGTGCCAGCAGCCGCGTCTCCGCGGATAACACCATATATTTT
.,few,TRBV18,TRBJ2-2,CASSPPSTGELFF,TGTGCCAGCTCACCTCCGAGCACCGGGGAGCTGTTTTTT
TRBD1,.,TRBV15,TRBJ1-5,CATSREGQGASQPQHF,TGTGCCACCAGCAGAGAAGGACAGGGGGCAAGTCAGCCCCAGCATTTT
.,few,TRBV2,TRBJ1-1,CASCPDSTVPEAFF,TGTGCCAGCTGTCCCGACAGCACGGTCCCTGAAGCTTTCTTT
.,.,TRBV5-1,TRBJ2-7,CASSLNQGYEQYF,TGCGCCAGCAGCTTGAATCAGGGCTACGAGCAGTACTTC
TRBD2,few,TRBV5-4,TRBJ2-7,CASSWGVGRGDYEQYF,TGTGCCAGCAGCTGGGGGGTTGGGCGGGGGGACTACGAGCAGTACTTC
.,.,TRBV29-1,TRBJ1-1,CSAAMRRENTEAFF,TGCAGCGCAGCGATGAGGAGGGAGAACACTGAAGCTTTCTTT
TRBD1,.,TRBV9,TRBJ2-1,CASSALGTGVNEQFF,TGTGCCAGCAGCGCACTCGGGACAGGGGTCAATGAGCAGTTCTTC
TRBD1,.,TRBV6-5,TRBJ2-5,CASQGIQGLGETQYF,TGTGCCAGTCAGGGGATACAGGGGCTGGGGGAGACCCAGTACTTC
.,.,TRBV7-2,TRBJ2-7,CASSLIQGNEQYF,TGTGCCAGCAGCTTAATCCAGGGTAACGAGCAGTACTTC
.,few,TRBV14,TRBJ1-5,CASSQDGGPQHF,TGTGCCAGCAGCCAAGACGGTGGGCCCCAGCATTTT
.,.,TRBV7-2,TRBJ1-6,CASSLVGADNSPLHF,TGTGCCAGCAGCTTAGTGGGGGCCGATAATTCACCCCTCCACTTT
.,few,TRBV2,TRBJ1-1,CASTRTELTEAFF,TGTGCCAGCACGAGGACAGAACTCACTGAAGCTTTCTTT
.,few,TRBV7-2,TRBJ1-1,CASSLLGGMNTEAFF,TGTGCCAGCAGCTTATTAGGCGGCATGAACACTGAAGCTTTCTTT